The T cell receptor beta chain under discussion was sequenced for a study of shared clonotypes between healthy human individuals. Looking at the study overall: Plates per donor: three CD4 naive, three CD4 memory, two CD8 naive, one CD8 memory. Whole-study findings and limits: Among donors, clonotype sharing was expected to be affected by sequencing depth.

Comments on this clone: Its target is unknown.

Deep level was the assay's run setting. Every immunoSEQ plate was one replicate of a subset's evenly spread DNA. Method: immunoSEQ multiplex PCR; TCRdb's copy keeps in-frame clones and lacks some. The sample has around 2.5 million clones, roughly 93% seen once. Sequencing was performed on naive CD4+ T cells from PBMCs. Subset of the sample: CD45RA+ positively selected. This receptor was taken from a young man in good health. Some clones in this sample may be carry-over from other donors' samples.

The CDR3 coding sequence is TGTGCCAGCAGTGACACTAGGGGGGGACAGGCGAACACCGGGGAGCTGTTTTTT. Amino acids: CASSDTRGGQANTGELFF. This sequence joins TRBV25-1 and TRBJ2-2; a weak D match, TRBD1 (8 bases). V was cut by 3 bases and J by 0 bases, with 17 bases left in between. Germline V lookup: CDR1 MGHDK, CDR2 SYGVNS. The CDR3 has 18 residues.